This T cell receptor beta chain was captured in a study of blood T cell repertoires in COVID-19. As for the study in general: Both acute and convalescent COVID-19 samples were obtained from the United States, Italy and Spain.

CDR1 is SGHRS and CDR2 is YFSETQ in the germline V gene. V was cut by 0 bases and J by 2 bases, with 12 bases left in between. The CDR3 has 16 residues. A single count supports this clone. Profiled with immunoSEQ multiplex PCR; TCRdb holds only in-frame clones, not every one. This table holds approximately 59,000 clones, about 81% found once. Sequencing used peripheral blood. The chain combines TRBV5-1 with TRBJ2-1; D possibly corresponds to TRBD2 (6 bases). This clonotype originated in a man at least 80 years old with acute or convalescent COVID-19. The CDR3 region is CASSLAAGFAYNEQFF. Here the CDR3 DNA reads TGCGCCAGCAGCTTGGCTGCGGGGTTTGCCTACAATGAGCAGTTCTTC. The variable domain in full, completed from reference TRBV5-1 and TRBJ2-1, reads KAGVTQTPRYLIKTRGQQVTLSCSPISGHRSVSWYQQTPGQGLQFLFEYFSETQRNKGNFPGRFSGRQFSNSRSEMNVSTLELGDSALYLCASSLAAGFAYNEQFFGPGTRLTVL.